This T cell receptor beta chain was sequenced in a study of T cell responses to AZD1222 COVID-19 vaccine. Notes on the study in general: Most donors were white British and more were female, and clonal diversity was possibly underestimated. Reportedly, nearly half the spike-specific TCRs target unmutated variant regions.

Data came from immunoSEQ multiplex PCR; TCRdb stores just in-frame clones and leaves some out. The sample has over 120,000 clones, 88% seen once. This clone was detected only once. Antigen: not known. The sample in question was peripheral blood, obtained 28 days after the second dose of the MenACWY control vaccine. The source is an adult who received the MenACWY meningococcal vaccine as a control.

CDR3 protein: CASSFRSGSYNEQFF. The CDR3, as DNA: TGTGCCAGCAGCTTTCGTAGCGGTTCCTACAATGAGCAGTTCTTC. This chain connects TRBV6-5 to TRBJ2-1, with D possibly TRBD2 on 6 matching bases. The germline gives CDR1 MNHEY, CDR2 SVGAGI. The CDR3 loop spans 15 amino acids. The V and J ends lost 6 bases and 1 base respectively, with 13 bases between them.